Each of the 6 T cell receptor beta chains below was sequenced from the same sample in a study of CD8+CD57+ T cells in acquired aplastic anemia. Genomic DNA acted as the template from which TCR beta VDJ combination and CDR3 sequence profiling were carried out. From the reads, TCRdb called clonotypes with MiXCR, one entry per CDR3 protein. The sample records about 40,000 distinct CDR3 sequences, 63% being singletons. Before being chosen for sequencing, patients had shown CD8+CD57+ cell expansion by flow cytometry. The sample comprised sorted CD4+, CD8+, or CD8+CD57+ T cells (not recorded which) from PBMCs. These receptors came from a human donor with aplastic anemia.

This clonotype was picked up many times. The chain is built from TRBV5-8 and TRBJ1-5; the match to TRBD1 covers 9 bases. Germline V CDR1 and CDR2: SGHTS, YDEGEE. Losses at the gene ends were 4 bases for V and 1 base for J; bases not matched to a gene: 6. CDR3 length: 16 residues. This chain's CDR3 is CASSPRTGASNQPQHF. CDR3 in DNA: TGTGCCAGCAGCCCCCGGACAGGGGCGAGCAATCAGCCCCAGCATTTT. The variable domain in full, with the rest retrieved from reference TRBV5-8 and TRBJ1-5, is EAGVTQSPTHLIKTRGQQATLRCSPISGHTSVYWYQQALGLGLQFLLWYDEGEERNRGNFPPRFSGRQFPNYSSELNVNALELEDSALYLCASSPRTGASNQPQHFGDGTRLSIL.

The chain joins TRBV2 to TRBJ1-2, with 12 bases fitting TRBD1. There are 15 residues in the CDR3. CDR1 is SNHLY and CDR2 is FYNNEI in the germline V gene. The ends lost 4 bases at V and 3 bases at J; junction bases unmatched: 3. The CDR3 reads CASSGDRGHDYGYTF. DNA of the CDR3: TGTGCCAGCAGTGGGGACAGGGGGCATGACTATGGCTACACCTTC.

The sample holds a few counts of this clonotype. V usage is TRBV10-3 and J usage is TRBJ1-2; perhaps TRBD1 as D (5 bases). Trimming removed 6 bases at V and 2 bases at J, with 10 bases between. The CDR3 extends over 13 amino acids. Germline CDR1 and CDR2: ENHRY and SYGVKD. CDR3 region: CAIRETVNYGYTF. In DNA, the CDR3 is TGTGCCATCAGGGAGACAGTCAACTATGGCTACACCTTC.

The V gene is TRBV20-1, the J gene TRBJ1-5, with D hard to call. The germline V gene encodes CDR1 DFQATT and CDR2 SNEGSKA (reference sequence). Between the trimmed V and J ends, which lost 6 bases and 6 bases, there was a span of 18 bases. There are 14 residues in the CDR3. CDR3: CSARRYGDGQPQHF. The CDR3 DNA reads TGCAGTGCCAGGAGGTACGGGGATGGTCAGCCCCAGCATTTT.

This chain connects TRBV7-8 to TRBJ2-3; D ambiguous. The CDR3 is 15 amino acids. The V end lost 1 base, the J end lost 4 bases, and 12 bases lay between the germline ends. CDR1 is SGHVS, CDR2 FQNEAQ, per germline. The CDR3 DNA sequence: TGTGCCAGCAGCTTAGTGATCCCTTTACCAGATACGCAGTATTTT. It yields the protein CASSLVIPLPDTQYF.

This clonotype has just one count. V and J are TRBV19 and TRBJ2-7; 7 nucleotides match TRBD2. V lost 5 bases to trimming and J lost 2 bases; unmatched junction nucleotides: 3. This CDR3 region has 13 residues. Germline-derived CDR1 and CDR2 are LNHDA and SQIVND (reference sequence). The CDR3 sequence is CASSRGDPYEQYF. In nucleotides, the CDR3 is TGTGCCAGTAGTCGGGGGGACCCCTACGAGCAGTACTTC. The variable domain in full, completed from reference TRBV19 and TRBJ2-7, reads DGGITQSPKYLFRKEGQNVTLSCEQNLNHDAMYWYRQDPGQGLRLIYYSQIVNDFQKGDIAEGYSVSREKKESFPLTVTSAQKNPTAFYLCASSRGDPYEQYFGPGTRLTVT.